The T cell receptor beta chain described here comes from a study of CDR3 diversity in severe acne. TCRdb itself ran the PCR reads through MiXCR, one entry per CDR3 protein. The sample carries approximately 84,000 distinct CDR3 sequences, 51% recorded once. In its sample, this clonotype ranks as medium-sized. CDR1 and CDR2 from the germline V gene are DFQATT and SNEGSKA (reference sequence). With 5 bases removed from V and 4 bases from J, the gap between germline ends came to 16 bases. The CDR3 totals 14 residues. The sequenced material came from blood. The gene calls are TRBV20-1 and TRBJ2-3; D is possibly TRBD1 or TRBD2 (5 bases each). The TCR was taken from a male donor in good health, without acne. The CDR3 sequence is CSASYRYGADTQYF. CDR3 sequence (DNA): TGCAGTGCTTCCTACAGGTACGGGGCAGATACGCAGTATTTT.